Sequencing of this TCR beta chain was carried out in a study of T cell responses to AZD1222 COVID-19 vaccine. Samples with a second dose at about 4 or about 12 weeks were pooled together. In the case of this clone: Its specificity is not known.

Study-level points and caveats: Baseline seropositivity characterized only six or seven AZD1222 recipients.

Profiled with immunoSEQ multiplex PCR; TCRdb holds only in-frame clones, not every one. This table has 150,000 to 200,000 clones, roughly nine tenths appearing once. This CDR3 contains 14 residues. Trimming left V 6 bases short and J 3 bases short, with 15 bases between. The germline gives CDR1 MNHEY, CDR2 SVGEGT. The receptor was isolated from an adult who received the AZD1222 COVID-19 vaccine. The source material was peripheral blood, sampled 28 days after the second AZD1222 dose. The V call is TRBV6-2 or TRBV6-3, the J call TRBJ2-7, with D maybe TRBD1 (5 bases). DNA of the CDR3: TGTGCCAGCAGCCGATCCAGGGTCCTCTACGAGCAGTACTTC. It yields the protein CASSRSRVLYEQYF.